This TCR beta chain was sequenced for a study of T and B cells in COVID-19 patients. This clonotype has a handful of counts. TRB was amplified from around 250-460 ng of blood genomic DNA. Multiplex PCR with BIOMED2 TRB-A/B primer pools amplified TRB rearrangements. TCRdb itself ran the multiplex PCR reads through MiXCR, one entry per CDR3 protein. The sample comprises 15,000 to 20,000 distinct CDR3 sequences, around 35% of which are singletons, and about 15% rests with the top ten. The sample taken for sequencing was blood. The TCR comes from a human donor with active COVID-19.

CDR3 sequence: CASSPGSESDTQYF. For the CDR3, the DNA is TGTGCCAGCAGCCCCGGGTCCGAATCAGATACGCAGTATTTT. The rearrangement links TRBV6-5 to TRBJ2-3; no clear D gene. Germline values: CDR1 MNHEY, CDR2 SVGAGI. V was clipped by 6 bases and J by 4 bases, with 14 bases between them. The CDR3 contains 14 residues.